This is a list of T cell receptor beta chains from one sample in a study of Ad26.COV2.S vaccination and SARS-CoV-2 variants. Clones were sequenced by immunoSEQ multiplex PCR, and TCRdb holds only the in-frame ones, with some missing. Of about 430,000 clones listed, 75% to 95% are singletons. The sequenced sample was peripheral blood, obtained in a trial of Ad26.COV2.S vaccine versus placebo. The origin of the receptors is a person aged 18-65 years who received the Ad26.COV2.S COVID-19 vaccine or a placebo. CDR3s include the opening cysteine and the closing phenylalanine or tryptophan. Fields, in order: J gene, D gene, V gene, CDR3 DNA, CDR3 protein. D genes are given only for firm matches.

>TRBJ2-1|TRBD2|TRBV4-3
TGCGCCAGCAGCCAAGATCCTCTAGCGGGAAGCTACAATGAGCAGTTCTTC
CASSQDPLAGSYNEQFF
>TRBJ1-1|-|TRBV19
TGTGCCAGTAGTATAGTCTTGCAGGGGAGGAAGAACACTGAAGCTTTCTTT
CASSIVLQGRKNTEAFF
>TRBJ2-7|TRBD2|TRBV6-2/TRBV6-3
TGTGCCAGCAGTACAGGACTAGTAAGTGGGGGCTACGAGCAGTACTTC
CASSTGLVSGGYEQYF
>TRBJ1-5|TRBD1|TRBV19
TGTGCCAGTAGTACTACAGGGGTCGGCAATCAGCCCCAGCATTTT
CASSTTGVGNQPQHF
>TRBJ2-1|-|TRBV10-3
TGTGCCATCAGTCTCCGTCTCGGGAGCTCCTACAATGAGCAGTTCTTC
CAISLRLGSSYNEQFF
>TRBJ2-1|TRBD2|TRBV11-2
TGTGCCAGCAGCTTAGAGGGGGGACTAGCGGGTCTTCCCTACAATGAGCAGTTCTTC
CASSLEGGLAGLPYNEQFF
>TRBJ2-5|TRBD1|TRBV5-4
TGTGCCAGCAGCTTAGCGGGACAGGGGGGGCGAACGACCCAGTACTTC
CASSLAGQGGRTTQYF
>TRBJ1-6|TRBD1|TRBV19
TGTGCCAGTAGTATAGACAGGGGGCTTTCACCCCTCCACTTT
CASSIDRGLSPLHF
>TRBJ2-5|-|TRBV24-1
TGTGCCACCAGTGATGGAGGGACCCAGTACTTC
CATSDGGTQYF
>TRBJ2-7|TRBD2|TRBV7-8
TGTGCCAGCAGCAAGGGACTAGCGGGAGGGCCGTACGAGCAGTACTTC
CASSKGLAGGPYEQYF
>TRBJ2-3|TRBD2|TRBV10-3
TGTGCCACACATAGCGGGAGGAATACAGATACGCAGTATTTT
CATHSGRNTDTQYF